The source of this T cell receptor beta chain is a study of human T cells and chemical hapten exposure. TCRdb ran MiXCR on the RACE reads and lists one entry per CDR3 protein. The sample holds 70,000 to 85,000 distinct CDR3 sequences, approximately 8.6% seen once. The time point was: healthy volunteer bleed at 6 weeks. Blood, whole and unfractionated, served as the source for total RNA extraction. The CDR3 length is 14 residues. Looked up from germline, CDR1 is SEHNR and CDR2 is FQNEAQ (reference sequence). Trimming shortened V by 1 base and J by 16 bases, and 20 bases separated the two germline ends.

The sequence came from a male donor in good health. Some clones in this sample may be carry-over from other donors' samples. Sequenced sample: whole blood. The V gene is TRBV7-9, the J gene TRBJ2-1; D is unresolved. CDR3 sequence reads: CASSLVASNAVFFF. In nucleotides, the CDR3 is TGTGCCAGCAGCTTAGTCGCTAGTAACGCCGTGTTTTTCTTC.